This T cell receptor beta chain was documented in a study of T-cell reconstitution after alpha-beta-depleted transplantation in children. Overall study results and limits: Recipient T cells and thymic progenitors that survived gave rise to the high TCRbeta diversity observed at day 60 in some patients. It was newly produced T cells that mostly accounted for T-cell counts and diversity one year after transplant. Approximately two months post-transplant, alpha-beta T cells reportedly originated from several hundred expanded graft clones.

CDR1 and CDR2 from the germline V gene are SGHTA and FQGTGA. The CDR3 totals 15 residues. The trim removed 3 bases at V and 9 bases at J, leaving 6 bases unmatched. A library of TCRbeta sequences, prepared with unique molecular identifiers, was generated. TCRdb called the PCR reads again in MiXCR, with one record for every CDR3 protein. The table includes about 600,000 distinct CDR3 sequences, 13% detected once. This clonotype has a handful of counts. Its antigen is as yet unknown. This specimen consisted of PBMCs, mostly from graft donor cells, obtained 360 days after TCRalphabeta/CD19-depleted stem cell transplant. The rearrangement links TRBV7-3 to TRBJ2-1; the match to TRBD2 covers 12 bases. The clonotype comes from a male patient under 18 who had a stem cell transplant for acute myeloid leukemia, so the T cells may come from the graft donor. This CDR3 reads CASSFGPSGRGEQFF. CDR3 in DNA: TGTGCCAGCAGCTTTGGGCCTAGCGGGAGGGGTGAGCAGTTCTTC.